Listed here is a single TCR beta chain. The data are from a study of shared clonotypes between healthy human individuals. The table came from immunoSEQ multiplex PCR; TCRdb's copy has only in-frame clones and leaves some out. The sample yields under 2.5 million clones, roughly 90% seen once. Germline assignment: CDR1 KGHSH and CDR2 LQKENI. V was cut by 1 base and J by 1 base, with 10 bases left in between. The CDR3 totals 15 residues. The TCR sequence derives from a man aged 18 to 35 in good health. Some clones in this sample may be carry-over from other donors' samples. This chain links TRBV18 with TRBJ2-5, with D unresolved. Sequencing was carried out using naive CD4+ T cells from PBMCs. Described subset: CD45RA+ positively selected. DNA of the CDR3: TGTGCCAGCTCACCACAATCAGCGTTCCAAGAGACCCAGTACTTC. As protein: CASSPQSAFQETQYF.